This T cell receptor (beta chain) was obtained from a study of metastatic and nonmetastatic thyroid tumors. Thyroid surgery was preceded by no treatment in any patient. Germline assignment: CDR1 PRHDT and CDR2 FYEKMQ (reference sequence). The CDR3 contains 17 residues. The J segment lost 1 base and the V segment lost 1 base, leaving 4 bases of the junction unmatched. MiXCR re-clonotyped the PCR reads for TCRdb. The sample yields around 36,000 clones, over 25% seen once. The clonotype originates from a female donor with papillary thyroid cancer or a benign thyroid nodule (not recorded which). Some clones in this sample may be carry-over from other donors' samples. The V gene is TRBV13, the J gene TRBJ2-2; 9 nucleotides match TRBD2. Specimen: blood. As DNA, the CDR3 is TGTGCCAGCAGCTTAGAGGTTAGCGGGAGGAACACCGGGGAGCTGTTTTTT. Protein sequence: CASSLEVSGRNTGELFF.